This TCR beta chain is drawn from a study of cytomegalovirus exposure and HLA in healthy donors. Study-level results: Accurate HLA-A and HLA-B prediction from TCR beta sequences was reported for most subjects. The authors later found TCR association rates varying by HLA locus, with DRB1 most and HLA-C fewest. Earlier analysis yielded a pattern in which most TCR beta V segments were productive about 90% or about 30% of the time.

On this clone itself: Its antigen is currently unknown.

CDR3 length equals 16 residues. V dropped 9 bases and J dropped 2 bases, with 19 bases sitting between them. Germline V gene lookup returns CDR1 MDHEN and CDR2 SYDVKM. The PCR was carried out with 60 Vbeta primers and 13 Jbeta primers. Data came from immunoSEQ multiplex PCR; TCRdb stores just in-frame clones and leaves some out. Of 200,000 to 250,000 clones listed, 76% are singletons. The sample taken for sequencing was PBMCs. The chain has TRBV28 and TRBJ2-2; tentative D call: TRBD1 (6 bases). The clonotype was recovered from a man between 18 and 29 years old in good health and CMV-seronegative. The DNA of the CDR3 is TGTGCCAGTCGGTGGGGCAGGGGAATAAACACCGGGGAGCTGTTTTTT. Amino acids: CASRWGRGINTGELFF. The full variable domain, in which reference TRBV28 and TRBJ2-2 provide the parts outside the CDR3, is DVKVTQSSRYLVKRTGEKVFLECVQDMDHENMFWYRQDPGLGLRLIYFSYDVKMKEKGDIPEGYSVSREKKERFSLILESASTNQTSMYLCASRWGRGINTGELFFGEGSRLTVL.